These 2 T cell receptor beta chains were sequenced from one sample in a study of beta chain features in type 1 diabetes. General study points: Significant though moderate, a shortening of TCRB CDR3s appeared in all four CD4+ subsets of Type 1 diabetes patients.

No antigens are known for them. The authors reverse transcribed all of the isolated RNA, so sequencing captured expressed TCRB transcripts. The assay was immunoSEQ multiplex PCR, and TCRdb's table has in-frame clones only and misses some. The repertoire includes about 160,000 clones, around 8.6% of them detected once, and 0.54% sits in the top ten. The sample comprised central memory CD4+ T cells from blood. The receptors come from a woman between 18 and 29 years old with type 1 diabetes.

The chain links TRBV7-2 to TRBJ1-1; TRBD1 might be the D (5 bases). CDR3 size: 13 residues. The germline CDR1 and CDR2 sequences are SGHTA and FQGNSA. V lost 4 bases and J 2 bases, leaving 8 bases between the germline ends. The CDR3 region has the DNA TGTGCCAGCAGCTCCGACAGTAACACTGAAGCTTTCTTT. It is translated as CASSSDSNTEAFF.

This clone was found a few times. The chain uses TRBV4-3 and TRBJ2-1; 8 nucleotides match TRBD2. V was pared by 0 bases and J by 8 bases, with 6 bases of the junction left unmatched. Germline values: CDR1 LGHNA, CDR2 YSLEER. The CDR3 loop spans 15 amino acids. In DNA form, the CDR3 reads TGCGCCAGCAGCCAAGAGACGGGGGGGCAGGATGAGCAGTTCTTC. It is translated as CASSQETGGQDEQFF.